The 16 T cell receptor beta chains below come from one sample, sequenced in a study of PD-1 blockade in classical Hodgkin lymphoma. TCRdb's copy holds only in-frame clones and misses some; the assay was immunoSEQ multiplex PCR. The sample consists of over 30,000 clones, about 93% of them appearing once. Every patient had relapsed following autologous stem cell transplantation, and cohorts differed in brentuximab vedotin exposure. From thawed PBMCs, CD4+ T cells were purified using magnetic negative selection. The material was CD4+ T cells from blood, obtained at baseline. These receptors were obtained from a human donor with classical Hodgkin lymphoma.

V usage is TRBV9 and J usage is TRBJ2-1; 7 bases fit TRBD1. The CDR3 runs 17 residues. Unmatched junction bases numbered 12, after V lost 0 bases and J lost 6 bases. Germline CDR1 is SGDLS and CDR2 is YYNGEE. The CDR3 sequence: CASSVEVGQGVPNEQFF. CDR3 in DNA: TGTGCCAGCAGCGTAGAAGTAGGTCAGGGGGTACCCAATGAGCAGTTCTTC.

The chain joins TRBV5-6 to TRBJ1-1; tentative D call: TRBD1 (5 bases). The CDR3 extends over 15 amino acids. The V end lost 0 bases, the J end lost 1 base, and 10 bases lay between the germline ends. Germline V gives CDR1 SGHDT, CDR2 YYEEEE. The CDR3 DNA follows: TGTGCCAGCAGCTTGGCCACTGGACAGAACACTGAAGCTTTCTTT. Translation: CASSLATGQNTEAFF.

The rearrangement joins TRBV5-1 to TRBJ2-2; TRBD1 might be the D (6 bases). This CDR3 region has 15 residues. V was clipped by 2 bases and J by 6 bases, with 14 bases between them. The germline V gene encodes CDR1 SGHRS and CDR2 YFSETQ. The CDR3 protein is CASSFNRERSGELFF. CDR3 nucleotide sequence: TGCGCCAGCAGCTTCAACAGGGAAAGGTCCGGGGAGCTGTTTTTT.

The chain is built from TRBV30 and TRBJ1-4; D uncertain. Looked up from germline, CDR1 is GTSNPN and CDR2 is SVGIG (reference sequence). The CDR3 length is 19 residues. The germline V and J ends were trimmed by 1 base and 0 bases, with 21 bases remaining between them. The CDR3 region is CAWSARSGGSDTTNEKLFF. For the CDR3, the DNA is TGTGCCTGGAGTGCCCGTTCGGGCGGGAGTGATACAACTAATGAAAAACTGTTTTTT.

This chain uses TRBV11-2 with TRBJ2-7; a weak D match, TRBD2 (6 bases). This CDR3 is built from 15 residues. Trimming left V 1 base short and J 0 bases short, with 10 bases between. The germline V gene has CDR1 SGHAT and CDR2 FQNNGV. The CDR3, as DNA: TGTGCCAGCAGCTTAGTTCCTAGCGACTCCTACGAGCAGTACTTC. Encoded protein: CASSLVPSDSYEQYF.

The rearrangement links TRBV12-2 to TRBJ1-1; the table gives TRBD1 as D, unverified against the DNA. TRBV12-2 counts as a pseudogene. The CDR3 is made up of 18 amino acids. The CDR3 coding sequence is TGTGCAAGTCGCTGCGACCCGCTAATGGACAGGGGTCGGACTGAAGCTTTCTTT. It translates to CASRCDPLMDRGRTEAFF.

The chain carries TRBV5-1 and TRBJ2-1, with D possibly being TRBD1 (6 bases). From germline, CDR1 is SGHRS and CDR2 YFSETQ. CDR3 size: 20 residues. V gave up 2 bases and J gave up 8 bases, with 32 bases separating them. The CDR3 DNA reads TGCGCCAGCAGCTTCCCACAGGGCCGGAATCCCCTGGTTTTTAGCGATGAGCAGTTCTTC. It specifies CASSFPQGRNPLVFSDEQFF. Full variable domain (missing parts from reference TRBV5-1 and TRBJ2-1): KAGVTQTPRYLIKTRGQQVTLSCSPISGHRSVSWYQQTPGQGLQFLFEYFSETQRNKGNFPGRFSGRQFSNSRSEMNVSTLELGDSALYLCASSFPQGRNPLVFSDEQFFGPGTRLTVL.

The CDR3 coding sequence is TGTGCCAGCAGTGAAGTAGGAGGGAACACTGAAGCTTTCTTT. Translated: CASSEVGGNTEAFF. The rearrangement uses TRBV2 and TRBJ1-1; D is undetermined. The length of the CDR3 is 14 residues. With 1 base removed from V and 1 base from J, the gap between germline ends came to 7 bases. Per the germline V gene, CDR1 is SNHLY and CDR2 is FYNNEI.

V is TRBV6-6 and J is TRBJ2-7; D not resolved. With 6 bases removed from V and 4 bases from J, the gap between germline ends came to 10 bases. Germline CDR1 is MNHNY and CDR2 is SVGAGI (reference sequence). The length of the CDR3 is 12 residues. The chain's CDR3 is CASSPTAYEQYF. CDR3 DNA: TGTGCCAGCAGCCCGACCGCGTACGAGCAGTACTTC.

The chain uses TRBV28 and TRBJ2-7; 11 nucleotides line up with TRBD1. Germline V lookup: CDR1 MDHEN, CDR2 SYDVKM. The CDR3 is 13 residues long. V was pared by 6 bases and J by 5 bases, with 3 bases of the junction left unmatched. The CDR3, as DNA: TGTGCCAGCAGCTGGGACAGGGGGAACGAGCAGTACTTC. Translation: CASSWDRGNEQYF.

The chain joins TRBV25-1 to TRBJ2-3, with a weak D call TRBD2 (5 bases). Germline CDR1 is MGHDK and CDR2 is SYGVNS. Trimming stripped 4 bases from V and 6 bases from J, with 14 bases between. The CDR3 runs to 14 residues. The chain's CDR3 is CASSVNLIADTQYF. The CDR3 DNA follows: TGTGCCAGCAGTGTCAACCTGATAGCGGATACGCAGTATTTT.

This chain links TRBV6-1 with TRBJ2-1, with 7 bases matching TRBD2. Germline CDR1 reads MNHNS; CDR2 reads SASEGT. The ends lost 4 bases at V and 3 bases at J; junction bases unmatched: 6. The CDR3 runs 15 residues. For the CDR3, the DNA is TGTGCCAGCAGTGCCCGCCAGCGGGGCTACAATGAGCAGTTCTTC. This codes for CASSARQRGYNEQFF.

The chain employs TRBV7-9 and TRBJ1-1; D not certain. V was trimmed by 4 bases and J by 1 base, leaving 10 bases between them. Germline V gene sequence: CDR1 SEHNR, CDR2 FQNEAQ (reference sequence). This CDR3 has 14 residues. CDR3 residues: CASSSDLPNTEAFF. The CDR3 nucleotides are TGTGCCAGCAGCTCGGACCTCCCGAACACTGAAGCTTTCTTT.

This chain links TRBV7-2 with TRBJ2-7; no firm D call. Germline lookup yields CDR1 SGHTA and CDR2 FQGNSA. There are 13 residues in the CDR3. Trimming took off 3 bases at V and 0 bases at J, with 6 bases between the two ends. The CDR3 DNA reads as TGTGCCAGCAGCTTTCAAAGCTCCTACGAGCAGTACTTC. Protein sequence: CASSFQSSYEQYF.

This chain links TRBV14 with TRBJ2-1, with unresolved D. The CDR3 consists of 18 residues. V gave up 2 bases and J gave up 0 bases, with 17 bases separating them. Per the germline V gene, CDR1 is SGHDN and CDR2 is FVKESK. CDR3 loop: CASSQKRATVSSYNEQFF. The CDR3, as DNA: TGTGCCAGCAGCCAAAAACGGGCAACCGTTAGCTCCTACAATGAGCAGTTCTTC.

The chain employs TRBV30 and TRBJ1-1; D is ambiguous. Germline CDR1 is GTSNPN and CDR2 is SVGIG (reference sequence). Trimming took off 4 bases at V and 3 bases at J, with 15 bases between the two ends. The CDR3 runs 14 residues. The CDR3 reads CAWTRTERDTEAFF. CDR3 coding DNA: TGTGCCTGGACGAGGACTGAACGGGACACTGAAGCTTTCTTT.